One T cell receptor beta chain is described in this entry. Its matching antigen is unknown. The sample is drawn from a study of T cell responses to AZD1222 COVID-19 vaccine. The study, taken as a whole, reports: White British people made up most donors, females outnumbered males, and clonal diversity was possibly underestimated.

Measured with immunoSEQ multiplex PCR; TCRdb has only the in-frame clones, and not every one. The data hold about 150,000 clones, with 90% observed a single time. This specimen was peripheral blood, taken 28 days after the second AZD1222 dose. The sequence came from an adult who received the AZD1222 COVID-19 vaccine.

The CDR3, as DNA: TGTGCCTTCACCGCGAGGGGGCAGATTTCTGGAAACACCATATATTTT. Amino acids: CAFTARGQISGNTIYF. The J gene is TRBJ1-3, the V gene TRBV30, with 7 bases matching TRBD1. The germline CDR1 and CDR2 sequences are GTSNPN and SVGIG (reference sequence). The CDR3 has 16 amino acids. V was pared by 7 bases and J by 1 base, with 13 bases of the junction left unmatched.